The entry below gives a single TCR beta chain sequence along with its context. Genomic DNA in an amount of around 1.8 micrograms was extracted from cryopreserved PBMCs and used for the preparation of TCR beta libraries. Data came from immunoSEQ multiplex PCR; TCRdb stores just in-frame clones and leaves some out. The profile shows 150,000 or so clones, roughly 80% of them singletons. The data stem from a study of cytotoxic CD8 clonotypes in ibrutinib-treated CLL. Whole-study context: Researchers reported more than nine relapsed/refractory and about 15 treatment-naive patients, fewer than 18 of them IGHV unmutated.

Trimming removed 1 base at V and 2 bases at J, with 6 bases between. The CDR3 runs to 13 residues. Germline V lookup: CDR1 MGHRA, CDR2 YSYEKL. This clonotype originated in a human donor with chronic lymphocytic leukemia. This specimen consisted of PBMCs, obtained after 12 months of ibrutinib treatment. The chain couples TRBV4-1 to TRBJ2-7; the D gene is possibly TRBD2 (6 bases). The CDR3 DNA follows: TGCGCCAGCAGCCAAGCGGGGGCCTACGAGCAGTACTTC. This gives the protein CASSQAGAYEQYF.